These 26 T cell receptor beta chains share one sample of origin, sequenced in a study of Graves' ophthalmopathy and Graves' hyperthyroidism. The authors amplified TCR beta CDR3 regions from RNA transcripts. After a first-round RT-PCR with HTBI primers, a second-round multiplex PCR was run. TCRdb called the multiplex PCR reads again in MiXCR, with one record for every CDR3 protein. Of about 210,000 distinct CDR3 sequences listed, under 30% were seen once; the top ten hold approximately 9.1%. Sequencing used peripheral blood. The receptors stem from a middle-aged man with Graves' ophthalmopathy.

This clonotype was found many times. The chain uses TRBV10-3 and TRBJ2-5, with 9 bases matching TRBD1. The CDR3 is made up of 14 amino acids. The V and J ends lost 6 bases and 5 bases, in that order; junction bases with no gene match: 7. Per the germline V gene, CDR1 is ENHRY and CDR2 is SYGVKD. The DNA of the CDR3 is TGTGCCATCAGCACCCGGGACAGGGTGGAGACCCAGTACTTC. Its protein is CAISTRDRVETQYF.

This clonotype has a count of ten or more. CDR3 sequence reads: CASSYTEYSTDTQYF. CDR3 bases: TGTGCCAGCAGTTACACCGAATATAGCACAGATACGCAGTATTTT. The genes are TRBV6-5 and TRBJ2-3; D is unclear. V lost 2 bases and J lost 0, with 9 bases in between. Germline V lookup: CDR1 MNHEY, CDR2 SVGAGI. The CDR3 has 15 residues.

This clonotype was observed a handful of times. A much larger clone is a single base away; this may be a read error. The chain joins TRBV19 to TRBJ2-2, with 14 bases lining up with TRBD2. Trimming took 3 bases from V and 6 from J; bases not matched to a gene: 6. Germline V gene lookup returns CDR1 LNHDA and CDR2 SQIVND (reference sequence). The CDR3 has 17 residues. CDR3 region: CASSMGGLAGAAGELFF. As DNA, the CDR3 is TGTGCCAGTAGTATGGGGGGACTAGCGGGAGCCGCCGGGGAGCTGTTTTTT.

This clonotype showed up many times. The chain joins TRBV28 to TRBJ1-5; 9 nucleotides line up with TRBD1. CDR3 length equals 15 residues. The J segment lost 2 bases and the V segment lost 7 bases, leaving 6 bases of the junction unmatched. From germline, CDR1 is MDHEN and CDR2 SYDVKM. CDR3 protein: CASKTGGSGNQPQHF. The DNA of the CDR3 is TGTGCCAGCAAAACAGGGGGCTCGGGCAATCAGCCCCAGCATTTT.

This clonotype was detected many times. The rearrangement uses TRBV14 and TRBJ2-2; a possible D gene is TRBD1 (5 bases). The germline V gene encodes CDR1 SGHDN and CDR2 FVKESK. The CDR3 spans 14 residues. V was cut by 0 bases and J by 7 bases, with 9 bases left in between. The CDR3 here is CASSQDRVGGELFF. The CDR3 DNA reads TGTGCCAGCAGCCAAGACAGGGTTGGCGGGGAGCTGTTTTTT.

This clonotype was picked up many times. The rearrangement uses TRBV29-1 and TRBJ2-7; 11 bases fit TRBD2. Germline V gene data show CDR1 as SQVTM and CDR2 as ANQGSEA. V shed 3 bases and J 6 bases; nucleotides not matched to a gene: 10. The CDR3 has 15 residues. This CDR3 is CSVEWIAGGLVEQYF. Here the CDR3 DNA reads TGCAGCGTTGAGTGGATAGCGGGAGGGCTAGTCGAGCAGTACTTC.

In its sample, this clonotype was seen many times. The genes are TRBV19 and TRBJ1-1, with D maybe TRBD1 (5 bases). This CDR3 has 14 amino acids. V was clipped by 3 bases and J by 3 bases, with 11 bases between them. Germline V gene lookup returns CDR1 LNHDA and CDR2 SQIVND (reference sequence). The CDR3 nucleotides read TGTGCCAGTAGTATGCGGGGACGGTACACTGAAGCTTTCTTT. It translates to CASSMRGRYTEAFF.

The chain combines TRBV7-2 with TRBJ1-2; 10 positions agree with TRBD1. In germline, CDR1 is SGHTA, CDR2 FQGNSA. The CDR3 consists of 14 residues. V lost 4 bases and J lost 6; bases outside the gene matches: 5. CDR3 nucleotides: TGTGCCAGCAGCTATCCGGGACAGGGGAATGGCTACACCTTC. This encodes CASSYPGQGNGYTF.

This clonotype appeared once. The CDR3 DNA is TGTGCCAGTAGTATACAGGGACTTCAAGAGACCCAGTACTTC. This encodes CASSIQGLQETQYF. V and J are TRBV19 and TRBJ2-7, with D possibly being TRBD2 (6 bases). The J call is doubtful: the DNA matches TRBJ2-5 better. The CDR3 runs 14 residues. The V gene's germline CDR1 is LNHDA and CDR2 SQIVND (reference sequence).

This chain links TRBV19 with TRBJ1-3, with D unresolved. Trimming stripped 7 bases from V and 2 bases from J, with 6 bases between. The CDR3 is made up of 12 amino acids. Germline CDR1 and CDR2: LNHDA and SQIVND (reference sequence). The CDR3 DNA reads TGTGCCAGTACGGGAGCTGGAAACACCATATATTTT. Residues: CASTGAGNTIYF.

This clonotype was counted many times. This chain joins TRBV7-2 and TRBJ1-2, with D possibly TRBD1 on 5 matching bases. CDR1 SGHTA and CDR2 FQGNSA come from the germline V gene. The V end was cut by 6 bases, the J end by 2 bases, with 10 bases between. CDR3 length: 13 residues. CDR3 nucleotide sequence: TGTGCCAGCAGTTCGGGACCAAACTATGGCTACACCTTC. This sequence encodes CASSSGPNYGYTF. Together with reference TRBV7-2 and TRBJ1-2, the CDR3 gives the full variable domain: GAGVSQSPSNKVTEKGKDVELRCDPISGHTALYWYRQSLGQGLEFLIYFQGNSAPDKSGLPSDRFSAERTGGSVSTLTIQRTQQEDSAVYLCASSSGPNYGYTFGSGTRLTVV.

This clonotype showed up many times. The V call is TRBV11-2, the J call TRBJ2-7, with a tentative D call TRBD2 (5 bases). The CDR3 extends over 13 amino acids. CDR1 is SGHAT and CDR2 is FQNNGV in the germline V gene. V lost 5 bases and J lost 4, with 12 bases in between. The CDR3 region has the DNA TGTGCCAGCAGCATTGGACTTTTATACGAGCAGTACTTC. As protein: CASSIGLLYEQYF. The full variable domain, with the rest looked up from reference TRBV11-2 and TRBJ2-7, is EAGVAQSPRYKIIEKRQSVAFWCNPISGHATLYWYQQILGQGPKLLIQFQNNGVVDDSQLPKDRFSAERLKGVDSTLKIQPAKLEDSAVYLCASSIGLLYEQYFGPGTRLTVT.

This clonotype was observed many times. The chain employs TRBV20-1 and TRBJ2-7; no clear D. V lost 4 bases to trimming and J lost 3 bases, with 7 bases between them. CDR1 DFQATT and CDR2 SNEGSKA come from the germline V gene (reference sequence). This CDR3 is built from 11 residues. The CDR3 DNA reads TGCAGTGCTACAAATGACTACGAGCAGTACTTC. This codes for CSATNDYEQYF.

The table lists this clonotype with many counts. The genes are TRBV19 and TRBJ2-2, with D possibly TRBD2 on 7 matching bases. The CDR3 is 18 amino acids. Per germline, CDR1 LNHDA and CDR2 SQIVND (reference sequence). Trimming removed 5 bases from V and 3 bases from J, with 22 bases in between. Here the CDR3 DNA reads TGTGCCAGTAGTCCCAAGTTGGGGGGGGCCAAGGACACCGGGGAGCTGTTTTTT. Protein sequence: CASSPKLGGAKDTGELFF.

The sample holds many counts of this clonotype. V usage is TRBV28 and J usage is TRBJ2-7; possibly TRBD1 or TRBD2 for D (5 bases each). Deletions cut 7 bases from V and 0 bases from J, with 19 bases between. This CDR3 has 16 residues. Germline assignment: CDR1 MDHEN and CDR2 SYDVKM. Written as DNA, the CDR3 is TGTGCCAGCAAGGAAGGGACCCAAATATACTCCTACGAGCAGTACTTC. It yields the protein CASKEGTQIYSYEQYF.

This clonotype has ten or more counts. The CDR3: CASSRINRAQETQYF. The CDR3 nucleotides are TGCGCCAGCAGCAGGATAAACAGGGCCCAAGAGACCCAGTACTTC. The chain joins TRBV5-1 to TRBJ2-5; D is possibly TRBD1 (6 bases). Germline V gene sequence: CDR1 SGHRS, CDR2 YFSETQ. The length of the CDR3 is 15 residues. V was cut by 4 bases and J by 1 base, with 14 bases left in between.

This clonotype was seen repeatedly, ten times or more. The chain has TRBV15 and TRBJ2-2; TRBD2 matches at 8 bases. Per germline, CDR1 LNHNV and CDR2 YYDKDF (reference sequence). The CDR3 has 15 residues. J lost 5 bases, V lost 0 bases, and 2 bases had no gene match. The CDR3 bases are TGTGCCACCAGCAGAGATACTAGCGGAACCGGGGAGCTGTTTTTT. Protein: CATSRDTSGTGELFF.

The CDR3 region is CASSAPNRGTEAFF. The CDR3 nucleotides are TGTGCCAGCAGTGCGCCGAATCGGGGGACTGAAGCTTTCTTT. The chain employs TRBV6-1 and TRBJ1-1; tentative D call: TRBD1 (5 bases). The V gene lost 4 bases and the J gene lost 5 bases, with 14 bases spanning the gap. This CDR3 region has 14 residues. The germline V gene encodes CDR1 MNHNS and CDR2 SASEGT.

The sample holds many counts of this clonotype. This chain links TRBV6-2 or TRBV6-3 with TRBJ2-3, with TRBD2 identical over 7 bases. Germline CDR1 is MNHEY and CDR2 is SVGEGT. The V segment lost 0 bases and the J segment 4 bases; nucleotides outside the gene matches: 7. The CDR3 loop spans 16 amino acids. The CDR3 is CASSYSAGVGSDTQYF. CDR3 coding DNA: TGTGCCAGCAGTTACTCGGCGGGAGTTGGGTCAGATACGCAGTATTTT.

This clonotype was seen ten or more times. The DNA for the CDR3 is TGCAGCGTTTTGATGGAGCAGGCGAGCGCTGAAGCTTTCTTT. Residues: CSVLMEQASAEAFF. The gene calls are TRBV29-1 and TRBJ1-1, with unresolved D. Deletions cut 5 bases from V and 6 bases from J, with 19 bases between. The CDR3 length is 14 residues. In germline, CDR1 is SQVTM, CDR2 ANQGSEA.

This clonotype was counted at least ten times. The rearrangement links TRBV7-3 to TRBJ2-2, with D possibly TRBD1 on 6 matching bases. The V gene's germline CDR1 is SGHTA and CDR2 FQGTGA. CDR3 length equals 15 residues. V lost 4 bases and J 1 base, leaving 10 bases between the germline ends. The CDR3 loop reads CASSSTDRNTGELFF. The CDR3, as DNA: TGTGCCAGCAGCTCTACGGACAGGAACACCGGGGAGCTGTTTTTT. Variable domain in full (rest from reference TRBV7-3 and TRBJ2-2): GAGVSQTPSNKVTEKGKYVELRCDPISGHTALYWYRQSLGQGPEFLIYFQGTGAADDSGLPNDRFFAVRPEGSVSTLKIQRTERGDSAVYLCASSSTDRNTGELFFGEGSRLTVL.

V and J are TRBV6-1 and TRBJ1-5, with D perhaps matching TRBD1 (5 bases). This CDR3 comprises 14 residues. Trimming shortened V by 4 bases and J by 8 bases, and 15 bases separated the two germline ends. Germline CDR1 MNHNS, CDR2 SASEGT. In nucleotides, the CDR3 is TGTGCCAGCAGTGCTTCAGGGACGTTAAAGCCCCAGCATTTT. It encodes CASSASGTLKPQHF.

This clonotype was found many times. The CDR3 loop reads CAISESAGSFLAGVDYEQYF. The CDR3 coding sequence is TGTGCCATCAGTGAGTCGGCGGGGTCCTTCCTAGCGGGAGTGGACTACGAGCAGTACTTC. The chain carries TRBV10-3 and TRBJ2-7; 10 bases line up with TRBD2. V dropped 0 bases and J dropped 3; count of bases not matched to a gene: 17. Germline CDR1 ENHRY, CDR2 SYGVKD. This CDR3 comprises 20 residues.

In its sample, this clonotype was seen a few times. CDR3 sequence (DNA): TGTGCCAGCAGTTACATGGGATCCATCATGGACGAGCAGTACTTC. Protein: CASSYMGSIMDEQYF. This chain uses TRBV6-2 or TRBV6-3 with TRBJ2-7; D gene unclear. CDR1 is MNHEY and CDR2 is SVGEGT in the germline V gene. The V and J ends lost 2 bases and 5 bases respectively, with 16 bases between them. The CDR3 consists of 15 residues.

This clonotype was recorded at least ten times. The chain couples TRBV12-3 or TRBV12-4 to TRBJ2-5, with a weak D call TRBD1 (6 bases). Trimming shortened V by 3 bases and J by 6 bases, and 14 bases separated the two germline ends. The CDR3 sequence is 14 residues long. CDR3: CASSFQDSDKTQYF. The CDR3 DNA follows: TGTGCCAGCAGTTTCCAGGACAGCGACAAGACCCAGTACTTC.

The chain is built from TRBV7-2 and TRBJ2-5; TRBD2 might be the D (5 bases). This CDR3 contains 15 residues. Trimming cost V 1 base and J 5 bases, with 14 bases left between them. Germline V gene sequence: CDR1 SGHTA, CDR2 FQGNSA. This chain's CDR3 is CASSLDGETGETQYF. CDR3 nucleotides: TGTGCCAGCAGCTTAGATGGAGAAACGGGGGAGACCCAGTACTTC.